The 18 T cell receptor beta chains reported below all come from one sample, sequenced in a study of T-cell reconstitution after alpha-beta-depleted transplantation in children. A TCRbeta library incorporating unique molecular identifiers was prepared. TCRdb independently ran MiXCR on the PCR reads; one entry per CDR3 protein. The sample contains approximately 300,000 distinct CDR3 sequences, around 9.1% of which appear only once. Sequences were derived from PBMCs, sampled before TCRalphabeta/CD19-depleted stem cell transplant. These receptor sequences come from a boy under two years old with acute myeloid leukemia, due to receive a stem cell transplant.

In regard to this clonotype: This could be a read error, since a much larger clone is one nucleotide away. The rearrangement uses TRBV7-2 and TRBJ2-5, with a possible D match to TRBD2 (6 bases). The CDR3 spans 14 residues. Trimming removed 8 bases from V and 1 base from J, with 14 bases in between. Germline lookup yields CDR1 SGHTA and CDR2 FQGNSA. In nucleotides, the CDR3 is TGTGCCAGCGGCACCCGTAGCGGCCAAGAGACCCAGTACTTC. Translated: CASGTRSGQETQYF.

This clonotype was seen repeatedly, ten times or more. J is TRBJ2-5 and V is TRBV18; D uncertain. The V gene lost 2 bases and the J gene lost 3 bases, with 4 bases spanning the gap. Per the germline V gene, CDR1 is KGHSH and CDR2 is LQKENI. The CDR3 loop spans 12 amino acids. CDR3 in amino acids: CASSPGKETQYF. Written as DNA, the CDR3 is TGTGCCAGCTCACCAGGGAAAGAGACCCAGTACTTC.

The sample holds many counts of this clonotype. This chain uses TRBV7-9 with TRBJ2-2; D is perhaps TRBD2 (6 bases). The CDR3 sequence is 14 residues long. Trimming removed 5 bases from V and 1 base from J, with 8 bases in between. The germline CDR1 and CDR2 sequences are SEHNR and FQNEAQ (reference sequence). For the CDR3, the DNA is TGTGCCAGCAGCCGGGGACTGAACACCGGGGAGCTGTTTTTT. Its translation: CASSRGLNTGELFF.

The CDR3 nucleotides are TGTGCCAGCAGTTACCTCTCGGTGAGCAATCAGCCCCAGCATTTT. It translates to CASSYLSVSNQPQHF. The chain links TRBV6-5 to TRBJ1-5, with D unresolved. V was shortened by 2 bases and J by 1 base, with 9 bases between the two germline ends. The CDR3 length is 15 residues. In germline, CDR1 is MNHEY, CDR2 SVGAGI.

The V gene is TRBV5-1, the J gene TRBJ2-2; D tentatively fits TRBD1 or TRBD2 (5 bases each). Between the trimmed V and J ends, which lost 3 bases and 1 base, there was a span of 13 bases. Looked up from germline, CDR1 is SGHRS and CDR2 is YFSETQ. The CDR3 length is 16 residues. CDR3 region: CASSWGPNKNTGELFF. DNA for the CDR3: TGCGCCAGCAGCTGGGGACCGAATAAGAACACCGGGGAGCTGTTTTTT.

Many counts were recorded for this clonotype. This chain joins TRBV4-1 and TRBJ1-3, with D tentatively TRBD1 (5 bases). There are 13 residues in the CDR3. CDR1 and CDR2 from the germline V gene are MGHRA and YSYEKL. With 2 bases removed from V and 3 bases from J, the gap between germline ends came to 5 bases. The CDR3 spells CASSQQGGNTIYF. The DNA of the CDR3 is TGCGCCAGCAGCCAACAGGGTGGAAACACCATATATTTT.

This clonotype was seen ten or more times. The rearrangement links TRBV5-1 to TRBJ2-7, with D maybe TRBD1 (5 bases). This CDR3 is 15 amino acids long. Trimming took off 2 bases at V and 1 base at J, with 13 bases between the two ends. Germline assignment: CDR1 SGHRS and CDR2 YFSETQ. CDR3 region: CASSLDSRPSYEQYF. The CDR3 bases are TGCGCCAGCAGCTTAGACAGTCGCCCTTCCTACGAGCAGTACTTC.

This clonotype was detected only a few times. The chain recombines TRBV3-1 with TRBJ1-5; D remains unclear. Germline assignment: CDR1 LGHDT and CDR2 YNNKEL (reference sequence). The CDR3 totals 14 residues. Trimming cost V 4 bases and J 1 base, with 8 bases left between them. The CDR3 coding sequence is TGTGCCAGCAGCCGAGCCAGGAGCAATCAGCCCCAGCATTTT. Amino acids: CASSRARSNQPQHF.

This clonotype has a count of ten or more. This sequence joins TRBV15 and TRBJ2-2; 9 bases map to TRBD1. The CDR3 contains 17 residues. J lost 2 bases, V lost 0 bases, and 4 bases had no gene match. The V gene's germline CDR1 is LNHNV and CDR2 YYDKDF (reference sequence). CDR3 residues: CATSRDLGQGNTGELFF. The DNA of the CDR3 is TGTGCCACCAGCAGAGATCTGGGACAGGGAAACACCGGGGAGCTGTTTTTT.

This clonotype was seen ten or more times. The chain employs TRBV27 and TRBJ2-1, with 8 positions matching TRBD2. The ends lost 8 bases at V and 7 bases at J; junction bases unmatched: 7. The CDR3 spans 13 residues. Germline values: CDR1 MNHEY, CDR2 SMNVEV (reference sequence). The CDR3 nucleotides read TGTGCCAGCGCCCCGGGACTAGTGAATGAGCAGTTCTTC. Its translation is CASAPGLVNEQFF.

This clonotype was counted a few times. The chain employs TRBV13 and TRBJ2-7; unclear D gene. CDR3 length: 13 amino acids. Germline V gene lookup returns CDR1 PRHDT and CDR2 FYEKMQ (reference sequence). V was clipped by 1 base and J by 6 bases, with 10 bases between them. The CDR3 DNA reads TGTGCCAGCAGCTTAGAACGGCAAACCGAGCAGTACTTC. This sequence encodes CASSLERQTEQYF.

This clonotype came up many times. This chain uses TRBV6-1 with TRBJ2-1; 12 nucleotides align to TRBD2. J was trimmed by 9 bases and V by 7 bases; bases with no gene match: 13. The CDR3 extends over 16 amino acids. Germline CDR1 is MNHNS and CDR2 is SASEGT. The CDR3 DNA is TGTGCCAGCACTCCCATTCTAGCGGGAGGGCCGGGTGAGCAGTTCTTC. Its protein product is CASTPILAGGPGEQFF.

This clonotype was observed at least ten times. V gene TRBV20-1 combines with J gene TRBJ1-2; D remains ambiguous. This CDR3 spans 15 amino acids. Between the trimmed V and J ends, which lost 0 bases and 4 bases, there was a span of 15 bases. Germline V gene lookup returns CDR1 DFQATT and CDR2 SNEGSKA (reference sequence). Written as DNA, the CDR3 is TGCAGTGCTAGAGAAGTTGAGGAAATCGGCTATGGCTACACCTTC. It is translated as CSAREVEEIGYGYTF.

The rearrangement links TRBV29-1 to TRBJ2-1; 10 bases map to TRBD2. This CDR3 contains 12 residues. J lost 10 bases, V lost 5 bases, and 5 bases had no gene match. Looked up from germline, CDR1 is SQVTM and CDR2 is ANQGSEA. The CDR3 spells CSVKAGGGEQFF. CDR3 nucleotide sequence: TGCAGCGTTAAAGCGGGAGGGGGGGAGCAGTTCTTC.

The table lists this clonotype with many counts. The CDR3 nucleotides are TGTGCCAGCAGCTTCAGCGGGAGGGAATACAATGAGCAGTTCTTC. Its translation is CASSFSGREYNEQFF. This sequence joins TRBV11-2 and TRBJ2-1, with 10 bases fitting TRBD2. CDR1 is SGHAT, CDR2 FQNNGV, per germline. With 3 bases clipped from V and 4 bases from J, the junction kept 3 bases outside the gene matches. This CDR3 region has 15 residues.

This clonotype was counted ten times or more. The J gene is TRBJ2-4, the V gene TRBV3-1, with 9 bases that match TRBD1. V lost 1 base and J lost 0; bases outside the gene matches: 7. The CDR3 loop spans 18 amino acids. Germline lookup yields CDR1 LGHDT and CDR2 YNNKEL (reference sequence). CDR3 amino acids: CASSQGWGQGLAKNIQYF. DNA for the CDR3: TGTGCCAGCAGCCAAGGGTGGGGACAGGGCCTAGCCAAAAACATTCAGTACTTC. Filled out from reference TRBV3-1 and TRBJ2-4, the complete variable domain reads DTAVSQTPKYLVTQMGNDKSIKCEQNLGHDTMYWYKQDSKKFLKIMFSYNNKELIINETVPNRFSPKSPDKAHLNLHINSLELGDSAVYFCASSQGWGQGLAKNIQYFGAGTRLSVL.

Notes on this clonotype: A much larger clone lies a single base off, so this may be a read error. This chain links TRBV9 with TRBJ2-1; 8 nucleotides line up with TRBD2. Germline values: CDR1 SGDLS, CDR2 YYNGEE. V was pared by 0 bases and J by 11 bases, with 13 bases of the junction left unmatched. The CDR3 runs 16 residues. This chain's CDR3 is CASSVEGLGSGDQQFF. The CDR3 DNA is TGTGCCAGCAGCGTAGAGGGACTAGGGTCGGGAGATCAGCAGTTCTTC. Full variable domain (remainder filled in from reference TRBV9 and TRBJ2-1): DSGVTQTPKHLITATGQRVTLRCSPRSGDLSVYWYQQSLDQGLQFLIQYYNGEERAKGNILERFSAQQFPDLHSELNLSSLELGDSALYFCASSVEGLGSGDQQFFGPGTRLTVL.

As for this clonotype: A much larger clone is a single base away; this may be a read error. The V and J genes are TRBV4-2 and TRBJ2-2; D not certain. Germline V lookup: CDR1 LGHNA, CDR2 YNFKEQ. Trimming stripped 1 base from V and 0 bases from J, with 3 bases between. This CDR3 is 14 amino acids long. CDR3 protein: CASSQAANTGELFF. CDR3 coding DNA: TGTGCCAGCAGCCAAGCGGCGAACACCGGGGAGCTGTTTTTT.